A selection of T cell receptor beta chains follows, all from one sample in a study of PD-L1 blockade in urothelial cancer. The data were produced by immunoSEQ multiplex PCR, yet TCRdb's version contains in-frame clones alone and is incomplete. Of around 50,000 clones in the sample, approximately 85% were seen once. The source material was PBMCs, sampled around atezolizumab (anti-PD-L1) treatment. The receptors here all came from a man between 45 and 60 years old with urothelial cancer. The CDR3 runs from the conserved cysteine through the conserved F or W. Each record gives: clone size, J gene, V gene, D gene, CDR3 length, CDR3 protein, CDR3 DNA. The D gene is left open where the match is weak. The size of a clone is reported for some rows only, either as once, few or many, or as a class for expanded clones.

>.|TRBJ1-2|TRBV6-6|TRBD1|14
CASRAGQGLYGYTF
TGTGCCAGCAGAGCGGGACAGGGCCTCTATGGCTACACCTTC
>.|TRBJ1-3|TRBV6-6|.|14
CASSFSQVGNTIYF
TGTGCCAGCAGTTTCTCACAGGTTGGAAACACCATATATTTT
>.|TRBJ1-3|TRBV28|.|15
CASSFTGWIGNTIYF
TGTGCCAGCAGTTTCACAGGGTGGATCGGAAACACCATATATTTT
>.|TRBJ2-2|TRBV27|TRBD2|17
CASRVLLAGADTGELFF
TGTGCCAGCAGAGTTCTACTAGCGGGGGCCGACACCGGGGAGCTGTTTTTT
>.|TRBJ2-3|TRBV6-4|TRBD2|14
CANFERGKADTQYF
TGTGCCAACTTTGAGCGGGGGAAGGCAGATACGCAGTATTTT
>.|TRBJ1-2|TRBV9|TRBD1|14
CASSKQQGADASTF
TGTGCCAGCAGCAAACAACAGGGGGCGGATGCTAGTACCTTC
>.|TRBJ2-3|TRBV25-1|TRBD1|15
CASSVDRVATDTQYF
TGTGCCAGCAGTGTGGACAGGGTTGCCACAGATACGCAGTATTTT
>.|TRBJ1-5|TRBV7-9|.|16
CASSLGGLGGNQPQHF
TGTGCCAGCAGCTTAGGCGGGCTGGGAGGCAATCAGCCCCAGCATTTT
>.|TRBJ2-2|TRBV28|.|15
CASSSPGLDAGELFF
TGTGCCAGCAGCTCCCCGGGACTGGATGCCGGGGAGCTGTTTTTT
>.|TRBJ2-7|TRBV18|.|12
CASSKSSYEQYF
TGTGCCAGCTCAAAGAGTTCCTACGAGCAGTACTTC
>.|TRBJ1-2|TRBV7-2|TRBD1|15
CASSFPGTGDHGYTF
TGTGCCAGCAGCTTCCCCGGGACAGGGGACCATGGCTACACCTTC
>.|TRBJ1-3|TRBV27|.|14
CASMGRTSGNTIYF
TGTGCCAGCATGGGGAGGACCTCTGGAAACACCATATATTTT
>.|TRBJ2-7|TRBV19|TRBD2|14
CASSVSGGASEQYF
TGTGCCAGTAGTGTTAGCGGGGGGGCGTCCGAGCAGTACTTC
>.|TRBJ2-3|TRBV11-2|.|13
CASSLDLSRGVYF
TGTGCCAGCAGCTTAGATCTGTCAAGGGGCGTGTATTTT
>.|TRBJ2-1|TRBV10-3|.|13
CAIKVAGGDEQFF
TGTGCCATCAAAGTGGCGGGTGGGGATGAGCAGTTCTTC
>.|TRBJ1-5|TRBV30|TRBD1|15
CAWSSRGQGKQPQHF
TGTGCCTGGAGTAGTCGGGGACAGGGTAAGCAGCCCCAGCATTTT
>.|TRBJ2-3|TRBV4-1|TRBD1|17
CASSQVPPGQRTDTQYF
TGCGCCAGCAGCCAAGTCCCCCCGGGACAGCGCACAGATACGCAGTATTTT
>few|TRBJ2-6|TRBV28|TRBD1|16
CASSLTGESGANVLTF
TGTGCCAGCAGTTTAACAGGGGAATCTGGGGCCAACGTCCTGACTTTC
>.|TRBJ2-2|TRBV7-2|TRBD2|14
CASSLLTGGGELFF
TGTGCCAGCAGCTTATTGACGGGAGGCGGGGAGCTGTTTTTT
>.|TRBJ1-5|TRBV10-3|TRBD1|14
CAISNQGGNQPQHF
TGTGCCATCAGTAACCAGGGGGGAAATCAGCCCCAGCATTTT
>.|TRBJ2-7|TRBV6-6|.|15
CASREWRGHSYEQYF
TGTGCCAGCCGAGAGTGGCGGGGGCACTCCTACGAGCAGTACTTC
>.|TRBJ2-1|TRBV6-6|TRBD1|15
CASSYAPGQGNEQFF
TGTGCCAGCAGTTACGCCCCGGGACAGGGAAATGAGCAGTTCTTC
>.|TRBJ1-2|TRBV5-1|TRBD1|14
CASSSGGVGYGYTF
TGCGCCAGCAGCTCAGGGGGCGTAGGGTATGGCTACACCTTC
>.|TRBJ1-2|TRBV29-1|TRBD1|12
CSANGDRHGYTF
TGCAGCGCCAACGGGGACAGGCATGGCTACACCTTC
>.|TRBJ2-5|TRBV5-5|.|17
CASSSRPGSLLGETQYF
TGTGCCAGCAGCTCCCGCCCCGGGTCTCTCCTCGGGGAGACCCAGTACTTC
>.|TRBJ2-7|TRBV7-8|.|14
CASSLDYASYEQYF
TGTGCCAGCAGCTTAGACTACGCCTCCTACGAGCAGTACTTC
>once|TRBJ2-3|TRBV5-1|.|16
CASSLAPVLGRDTQYF
TGCGCCAGCAGCTTGGCCCCGGTTTTGGGCCGTGATACGCAGTATTTT
>.|TRBJ2-4|TRBV27|TRBD2|16
CASSLSGGEVKNIQYF
TGTGCCAGCAGTTTAAGCGGGGGGGAGGTCAAAAACATTCAGTACTTC
>.|TRBJ2-2|TRBV6-5|TRBD1|14
CASSRGQGSGELFF
TGTGCCAGCAGTCGGGGACAGGGATCCGGGGAGCTGTTTTTT
>.|TRBJ2-2|TRBV10-3|.|16
CAISESNGGLTGELFF
TGTGCCATCAGTGAGTCGAACGGGGGGCTCACCGGGGAGCTGTTTTTT
>.|TRBJ1-3|TRBV9|.|17
CASSAGQTIGAGNTIYF
TGTGCCAGCAGCGCCGGACAGACGATCGGTGCTGGAAACACCATATATTTT
>.|TRBJ1-5|TRBV27|TRBD1|15
CASSKIQGNNQPQHF
TGTGCCAGCAGTAAGATACAGGGGAACAATCAGCCCCAGCATTTT
>.|TRBJ2-1|TRBV7-7|.|13
CASSLSGFNEQFF
TGTGCTAGCAGCTTATCGGGGTTCAATGAGCAGTTCTTC
>once|TRBJ1-2|TRBV30|.|11
CAWSAVYGYTF
TGTGCCTGGAGTGCAGTCTATGGCTACACCTTC
>.|TRBJ2-7|TRBV6-5|.|14
CTQREAGAPGEQYF
TGTACCCAACGGGAGGCGGGGGCCCCGGGGGAGCAGTACTTC
>.|TRBJ2-5|TRBV7-9|TRBD1|16
CASSSPGTVGQETQYF
TGTGCCAGCAGCTCGCCTGGGACAGTGGGTCAAGAGACCCAGTACTTC